What follows are 12 T cell receptor beta chains derived from one specimen sequenced in a study of T cell repertoires in cytomegalovirus infection. A single record per CDR3 protein comes from TCRdb applying MiXCR to the reads. Of over 150,000 distinct CDR3 sequences in the sample, approximately 15% were seen once. Sequenced input: PBMCs. Receptors originate from a human donor in good health (CMV status not recorded). Some clones in this sample may be carry-over from other donors' samples.

V gene TRBV6-2 or TRBV6-3 combines with J gene TRBJ1-1, with a possible D match to TRBD1 (6 bases). Germline V lookup: CDR1 MNHEY, CDR2 SVGEGT. There are 13 residues in the CDR3. Trimming removed 6 bases from V and 11 bases from J, with 19 bases in between. The CDR3 DNA is TGTGCCAGCAGCACTTTCCTGGACAGCTTGGCTTTCTTT. Its protein is CASSTFLDSLAFF.

The V gene is TRBV28, the J gene TRBJ2-2; D ambiguous. V gave up 7 bases and J gave up 5 bases, with 11 bases separating them. This CDR3 spans 13 amino acids. Germline V gene data show CDR1 as MDHEN and CDR2 as SYDVKM. As DNA, the CDR3 is TGTGCCAGCACCACGACATTGACCGGGGAGCTGTTTTTT. It is translated as CASTTTLTGELFF.

This clonotype showed up just a few times. The V gene is TRBV6-6, the J gene TRBJ1-2, with D uncertain. Germline V gene lookup returns CDR1 MNHNY and CDR2 SVGAGI (reference sequence). V was cut by 2 bases and J by 1 base, with 8 bases left in between. This CDR3 is built from 14 residues. The CDR3 nucleotides are TGTGCCAGCAGTTACAAGGCGAATAACTATGGCTACACCTTC. Its translation is CASSYKANNYGYTF.

The V gene is TRBV12-3 or TRBV12-4, the J gene TRBJ1-5, with 7 nucleotides matching TRBD1. With 5 bases clipped from V and 0 bases from J, the junction kept 7 bases outside the gene matches. This CDR3 is 16 amino acids long. The CDR3 is CASSPSTGTSNQPQHF. Written as DNA, the CDR3 is TGTGCCAGCAGTCCATCGACAGGGACTAGCAATCAGCCCCAGCATTTT.

This clonotype has at least ten counts. The CDR3 protein is CASSSQGSNQPQHF. DNA of the CDR3: TGTGCCAGCAGCTCACAGGGAAGCAATCAGCCCCAGCATTTT. V is TRBV7-2 and J is TRBJ1-5; D perhaps matches TRBD1 (6 bases). Germline lookup yields CDR1 SGHTA and CDR2 FQGNSA. Between the trimmed V and J ends, which lost 4 bases and 1 base, there was a span of 8 bases. The CDR3 is made up of 14 amino acids.

V gene TRBV2 combines with J gene TRBJ2-5; D is uncertain. V was shortened by 8 bases and J by 1 base, with 11 bases between the two germline ends. CDR1 SNHLY and CDR2 FYNNEI come from the germline V gene. The CDR3 covers 13 residues. CDR3 residues: CASVESFQETQYF. The CDR3 DNA is TGTGCCAGCGTCGAGAGCTTCCAAGAGACCCAGTACTTC.

The chain carries TRBV6-1 and TRBJ2-1; D is uncertain. The CDR3 extends over 14 amino acids. CDR1 and CDR2 from the germline V gene are MNHNS and SASEGT. Trimming cost V 8 bases and J 9 bases, with 20 bases left between them. The CDR3 nucleotides are TGTGCCAGCGGTATGGGTCTCCTAGATGGTGAGCAGTTCTTC. Its translation is CASGMGLLDGEQFF.

Concerning this clonotype: Since a much larger clone is just one base distant, this may be a read error. J is TRBJ2-7 and V is TRBV6-6; a weak D match, TRBD1 (5 bases). The V gene lost 5 bases and the J gene lost 0 bases, with 14 bases spanning the gap. Germline V CDR1 and CDR2: MNHNY, SVGAGI (reference sequence). The CDR3 runs 15 residues. The DNA of the CDR3 is TGTGCCAGCAGTCACCCGGACATCGCCTCCTACGAGCAGTACTTC. Encoded protein: CASSHPDIASYEQYF.

This clonotype has ten or more counts. The chain recombines TRBV7-2 with TRBJ1-2; D remains unclear. The CDR3 has 12 amino acids. V was trimmed by 1 base and J by 6 bases, leaving 6 bases between them. CDR1 is SGHTA, CDR2 FQGNSA, per germline. The CDR3, as DNA: TGTGCCAGCAGCTTAGGGCCGAATGGCTACACCTTC. Its translation: CASSLGPNGYTF.

This clonotype was seen many times. This chain joins TRBV7-2 and TRBJ1-5, with a possible D match to TRBD1 (5 bases). This CDR3 spans 15 amino acids. Germline CDR1 SGHTA, CDR2 FQGNSA. With 4 bases removed from V and 1 base from J, the gap between germline ends came to 11 bases. The CDR3 region is CASSSRAGSNQPQHF. The CDR3, as DNA: TGTGCCAGCAGCTCCCGAGCAGGGAGCAATCAGCCCCAGCATTTT.

This clonotype was recorded many times. The chain couples TRBV7-3 to TRBJ1-2, with D unclear. V was trimmed by 8 bases and J by 4 bases, leaving 20 bases between them. Germline CDR1 reads SGHTA; CDR2 reads FQGTGA. The CDR3 covers 15 residues. The CDR3 DNA follows: TGTGCCAGCTCCCCTTCTGCAGAGTCAGGCTATGGCTACACCTTC. Residues: CASSPSAESGYGYTF.

This clonotype has a handful of counts. The chain links TRBV2 to TRBJ2-2; D ambiguous. The V end lost 8 bases, the J end lost 2 bases, and 12 bases lay between the germline ends. CDR3 length: 14 residues. From germline, CDR1 is SNHLY and CDR2 FYNNEI. In DNA form, the CDR3 reads TGTGCCAGCTGGGCAGGAGAAAACACCGGGGAGCTGTTTTTT. This sequence encodes CASWAGENTGELFF.